One sample yielded the 4 T cell receptor beta chains listed below, sequenced in a study of T cells after yellow fever vaccination. TCRdb processed the 5' RACE reads anew with MiXCR; each CDR3 protein has one entry. The sample holds 200,000 to 300,000 distinct CDR3 sequences; approximately 6.7% are singletons and the top ten take roughly 1%. The sample here was CD4+ T cells sorted from PBMCs, taken on the day of the yellow fever booster vaccination. These receptors all stem from a man younger than 45 who received the YFV17D yellow fever vaccine.

This clonotype was counted between two and nine times. The CDR3 nucleotides read TGCGCCAGCAGCTCTCAGGACCCCAAAGAGACCCAGTACTTC. Translation gives CASSSQDPKETQYF. This rearrangement joins TRBV5-1 to TRBJ2-5, with D unclear. The ends were cut back, 3 bases at V and 3 bases at J, with 12 bases in the middle. The CDR3 totals 14 residues. Germline assignment: CDR1 SGHRS and CDR2 YFSETQ.

J is TRBJ2-7 and V is TRBV7-9; weak D call: TRBD1 (6 bases). The V end was cut by 8 bases, the J end by 5 bases, with 13 bases between. The germline V gene has CDR1 SEHNR and CDR2 FQNEAQ (reference sequence). The CDR3 covers 12 residues. The CDR3 DNA sequence: TGTGCCAGCCATGGAAAGGGGGACGAGCAGTACTTC. Its protein is CASHGKGDEQYF.

This clonotype has at least ten counts. The J gene is TRBJ2-7, the V gene TRBV5-1; TRBD2 matches 7 bases. This CDR3 spans 14 amino acids. Germline CDR1 reads SGHRS; CDR2 reads YFSETQ. The ends lost 7 bases at V and 3 bases at J; junction bases unmatched: 10. In DNA form, the CDR3 reads TGCGCCAGCCGCGTCAGCGGGAACCTCTACGAGCAGTACTTC. Encoded protein: CASRVSGNLYEQYF.

At least ten counts were recorded for this clonotype. This sequence joins TRBV5-1 and TRBJ2-5, with D uncertain. The CDR3 has 15 residues. Germline values: CDR1 SGHRS, CDR2 YFSETQ. Trimming left V 0 bases short and J 3 bases short, with 12 bases between. The CDR3 bases are TGCGCCAGCAGCTTGGAAGGGCGCGAAGAAGAGACCCAGTACTTC. It encodes CASSLEGREEETQYF.